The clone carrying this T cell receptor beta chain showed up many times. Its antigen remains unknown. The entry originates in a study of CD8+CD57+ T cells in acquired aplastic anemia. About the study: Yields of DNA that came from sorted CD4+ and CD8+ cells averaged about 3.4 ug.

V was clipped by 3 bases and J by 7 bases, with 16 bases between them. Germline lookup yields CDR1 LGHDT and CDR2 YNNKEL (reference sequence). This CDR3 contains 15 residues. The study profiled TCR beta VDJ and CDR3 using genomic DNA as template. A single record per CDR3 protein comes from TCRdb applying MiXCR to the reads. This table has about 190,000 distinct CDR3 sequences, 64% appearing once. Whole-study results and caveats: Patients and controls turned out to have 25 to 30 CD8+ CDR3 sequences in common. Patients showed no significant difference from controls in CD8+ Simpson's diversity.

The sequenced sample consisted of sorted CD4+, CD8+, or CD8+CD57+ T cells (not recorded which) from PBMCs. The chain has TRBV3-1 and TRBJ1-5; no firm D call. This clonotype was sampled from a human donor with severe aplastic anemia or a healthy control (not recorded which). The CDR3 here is CASSHTDEGSQPQHF. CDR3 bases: TGTGCCAGCAGCCACACCGACGAGGGCAGCCAGCCCCAGCATTTT. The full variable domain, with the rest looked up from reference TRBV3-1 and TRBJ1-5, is DTAVSQTPKYLVTQMGNDKSIKCEQNLGHDTMYWYKQDSKKFLKIMFSYNNKELIINETVPNRFSPKSPDKAHLNLHINSLELGDSAVYFCASSHTDEGSQPQHFGDGTRLSIL.